Sequencing of this T cell receptor (beta chain) was carried out in a study of cytomegalovirus exposure and HLA in healthy donors (dated by TCRdb to about 2017). For the wider study: An earlier analysis of 587 of the donors reported approximately 300 Gb of sequence data and 95 million to 130 million unique TCR beta sequences obtained from approximately 180 million T cells. Because of strong linkage in the cohort, five DR-DQ haplotypes were treated as single units for association and clustering. The aim of the study was to test whether cataloging public T cell receptors could identify signatures of past pathogen exposure. To decide whether each TCR beta V gene segment behaved as functional or pseudogenic, an earlier analysis of some 600 of the donors relied on high-throughput TCR beta sequencing. To study patterns of TCR occurrence, a later analysis re-analyzed previously published TCR beta repertoires from 666 donors and added high-resolution HLA genotyping. The study used immunosequencing to profile the T cell repertoires of several hundred subjects and linked those repertoires to cytomegalovirus serostatus. The number of typed donors differed by locus: about 629-640 for A, B, C, DRB1 and DQB1; 522 for DQA1; over 600 for DPA1; and roughly 450 for DPB1. Rather than drawing on any new phenotypic data, the later analysis identified candidate immune exposures from TCR beta sequences and the way those sequences occurred across donors. Alongside the repertoire data, information on donor age, sex, ethnicity and CMV serostatus was compiled. Along with the roughly 670-subject first cohort, a separate validation cohort of over a hundred different subjects was used. The study combined high-throughput TCR immunosequencing, statistical association of individual TCRs with disease status, and machine learning to predict cytomegalovirus infection status. Among roughly 400 genotyped donors of the cohort, an average of approximately 240,000 unique TCR beta nucleotide sequences was sequenced per donor, of which about 18% were non-productive. Both class I and class II loci were covered by HLA typing, at four-digit resolution. Every repertoire in the discovery cohort had been generated on one and the same sequencing platform. Among the approximately 400 genotyped donors, approximately 77% belonged to the genetic ancestry cluster associated with self-reported Caucasian donors. Genome-wide SNP genotypes for about 65% of the roughly 670 donors were used in a later genetic analysis, which treated that subset as a discovery cohort. An early release that covered 640 HLA-typed donors contained approximately 300 gigabases of sequencing data and tens of millions of unique TCR sequences.

Preparation of the library involved the immunoSEQ multiplex PCR assay. For the multiplex PCR, a mixture combining 60 forward primers for TCR Vbeta segments and 13 reverse primers for TCR Jbeta segments was used. The CDR3 region of rearranged TCR beta genes was amplified from genomic DNA with a multiplex PCR assay. The amplified TCR beta libraries were sequenced on the Illumina HiSeq System as 87-base-pair reads. As for the original processing: Across the 700 or so repertoires, a later analysis counted roughly 77 million unique TCR beta chains, approximately 10 million of which were shared by at least two donors. To remove PCR and sequencing errors, raw reads were error-corrected and collapsed into unique sequences using a nearest-neighbor algorithm that merged closely related sequences. CDR3 sequences were aligned to IMGT reference sequences to assign V, D and J gene segments. For a sequence to be retained, a match of at least six nucleotides to both a V gene segment and a J gene segment was required. A rearrangement counted as productive if the CDR3 had no stop codons and remained in frame with V and J, and every other rearrangement counted as non-productive. CDR3 was defined according to IMGT convention as the region running from the second conserved V-encoded cysteine to the conserved J-encoded phenylalanine. Sequences without an unambiguous match to a single V gene segment were excluded from the earlier analysis of 450 to 750 of the donors. An earlier analysis of a few hundred of the donors classified V segments as functional when productive rearrangements were above 56.7% and as segregating when the standard deviation between donors was above 5%. A statistical classification framework was developed to diagnose cytomegalovirus status using the catalog of TCR beta chain sequences. V and J gene assignment, in a later analysis, came from comparing TCR nucleotide sequences with IMGT/GENE-DB human TR gene sequences. The TCRdist pipeline was used in a later analysis to assign CDR3 sequences and most-parsimonious VDJ recombination scenarios. A later analysis defined each TCR beta chain by its CDR3 amino acid sequence plus V-gene family, and excluded reads lacking a unique V-gene family. A later analysis removed 550 to 650 highly shared, low-generation-probability nucleotide sequences to deal with suspected cross-contamination and a sequencing artifact. In a later analysis, a clonal expansion index was calculated for each public chain from normalized within-repertoire ranks of inferred template counts. In a later analysis, generation probabilities were computed using a VDJ recombination model fitted to out-of-frame rearrangements, and the results were checked against IGoR. In a later analysis, TCR-TCR, TCR-HLA and TCR-CMV co-occurrence was scored with hypergeometric tests, and a repertoire-size bias correction was applied to TCR pairs. To estimate false discovery rates, a later analysis permuted the HLA or CMV assignments 20 times. In a later analysis, co-occurring TCRs were grouped with DBSCAN, and TCRdist sequence similarity was added when clustering was performed within HLA-allele-positive subsets. Repertoires with fewer than 30,000 or more than 120,000 public chains, plus five repertoires with anomalous nucleotide sharing, were excluded from co-occurrence clustering. In its TCRdb copy, this immuneACCESS table keeps in-frame sequences only and misses some clones. Where compared with another copy, unresolved V genes explain less than half of these, and the others have no known cause. The D gene and trimming were derived from the DNA, and the V and J assignments and clone size from that table. Here the sample has 150,000 to 200,000 clones; 65% to 85% occur a single time. The ten top clones hold about 4.4% of the sample.

In total, about 650 healthy bone marrow donors made up the cohort. At the time of sampling, all cohort members were nominally healthy, though unrecorded immune exposures were likely present. The donor tested CMV seropositive and was one of the 289 seropositive cohort members. A peripheral blood sample was provided by each donor, and peripheral blood mononuclear cells were used for TCR beta sequencing. Genomic DNA extraction from the blood cell samples was performed with the Qiagen DNeasy Blood Extraction Kit. What the study reported, not specific to this receptor: A few of the identified cytomegalovirus-associated TCR beta chains were confirmed in vitro to be specific for cytomegalovirus antigens. In both the original and validation cohorts, the classifier was reported to diagnose cytomegalovirus status with high specificity and sensitivity. Correlated functional status among segregating V segments might reflect linkage disequilibrium, but an unknown experimental factor could not be ruled out. Several of the top co-occurrence clusters appeared to be linked to parvovirus B19, influenza, CMV and Epstein-Barr virus, according to a later analysis. Compared with equally common non-associated chains, HLA-associated TCR beta chains in a later analysis were more clonally expanded and had lower generation probabilities. The earlier analysis of nearly 600 of the donors excluded about 16 rarely observed V segments, including chromosome 9 orphons, because counts were too low. A further reported finding was that TCR beta sequences accurately predicted the HLA-A and HLA-B alleles for most subjects in the first cohort. CMV serostatus was the only immune exposure information available for the cohort. Strong co-occurrence of HLA alleles, especially DR and DQ, made assigning TCR associations to individual alleles difficult. Most TCR sequences were seen in very few donors, while some public TCRs were found in many individuals. The 87-base-pair reads could not distinguish some IMGT-functional V segments, including TRBV6-2 and TRBV6-3, so those segments were excluded. Sequencing depth was assumed to be roughly uniform across donors in the presence/absence analyses, though that assumption may not hold. The authors suggested that the approach could potentially be generalized to other disease states and immunological phenotypes. A cluster of highly shared sequence variants was judged likely to be a technical artifact of the sequencing pipeline. A later genetic analysis associated a missense DCLRE1C variant with V-gene and J-gene trimming of TCR beta chains, and an independent cohort replicated the association. Only TCR beta chains were sequenced in this cohort, and the absence of alpha or paired-chain data limited detectable features. In a later genetic analysis, fewer N-insertions in productive TCRs were reported among donors in an Asian-associated ancestry cluster than the roughly 700-donor mean. Because HLA typing was unavailable for some donors at each locus, only the typed subset was used in association tests. According to a later analysis, most CMV-associated TCR beta chains appeared to be HLA-restricted, and the HLA associations seemed to be driven largely by CMV exposure. In an earlier analysis of some 500 of the donors, most TCR beta V segments were observed in productive rearrangements about 90% or about 30% of the time, broadly matching IMGT annotations. In a later analysis, around 17,000 TCR beta sequences were associated with specific HLA alleles at a false discovery rate of 0.05. A total of about 180 TCR beta chains were listed by the study as associated with cytomegalovirus. A later analysis found that TCR association rates varied across HLA loci, with DRB1 alleles showing the most associated TCRs and HLA-C alleles the fewest.

From the cysteine up to the phenylalanine, the CDR3 has a length of 15 residues. Here the CDR3 DNA is all that survives: 45 bases in frame from base 1. The germline ends are 12 bases apart after V is trimmed by 1 base and J by 2 bases. The germline V gene sets CDR1 to SGHTA and CDR2 to FQGNSA. The table lists this clone with a few counts. Its antigen remains undetermined. Base qualities are not at hand, and no much larger clone is one base apart. The TCR comes from a woman between 45 and 65 years old in good health and CMV-seropositive. This receptor chain uses TRBV7-2 and TRBJ2-7; no D gene call is confident. The sequencing sample was made of PBMCs. The CDR3 is CASSLDWSGTYEQYF. DNA sequence: TGTGCCAGCAGCTTAGATTGGTCAGGCACCTACGAGCAGTACTTC.